These 23 T cell receptor beta chains were sequenced from one sample in a study of blood T cell repertoires in COVID-19. Measured with immunoSEQ multiplex PCR; TCRdb has only the in-frame clones, and not every one. The table records under 200,000 clones, 85% to 90% of them present only once. The sample comprised peripheral blood. The receptors here all came from a woman in her sixties or seventies with COVID-19, enrolled during active disease.

V usage is TRBV3-1 (or the pseudogene TRBV3-2) and J usage is TRBJ2-2; 12 nucleotides line up with TRBD2. CDR1 and CDR2 (germline): LGHDT, YNNKEL (reference sequence). The CDR3 is 19 residues long. V dropped 4 bases and J dropped 8; count of bases not matched to a gene: 17. The CDR3 protein is CASSPPGLAGLTSMGELFF. For the CDR3, the DNA is TGTGCCAGCAGCCCCCCGGGACTAGCGGGTCTGACGAGTATGGGGGAGCTGTTTTTT.

The rearrangement uses TRBV6-2 or TRBV6-3 and TRBJ1-1; D remains unclear. Germline values: CDR1 MNHEY, CDR2 SVGEGT. Trimming stripped 2 bases from V and 2 bases from J, with 9 bases between. The CDR3 length is 14 residues. CDR3 in DNA: TGTGCCAGCAGTTACCGCACAAGAAACACTGAAGCTTTCTTT. Amino acids: CASSYRTRNTEAFF.

This chain connects TRBV15 to TRBJ2-2; a possible D gene is TRBD2 (5 bases). The CDR3 runs to 15 residues. CDR1 and CDR2 from the germline V gene are LNHNV and YYDKDF (reference sequence). Trimming took off 3 bases at V and 4 bases at J, with 12 bases between the two ends. CDR3 region: CATSRDSTATGELFF. CDR3 nucleotides: TGTGCCACCAGCAGGGACTCCACGGCCACCGGGGAGCTGTTTTTT.

This clone showed up many times. V gene TRBV6-5 combines with J gene TRBJ1-1; D is ambiguous. This CDR3 region has 15 residues. Trimming removed 8 bases from V and 0 bases from J, with 16 bases in between. Germline V gene data show CDR1 as MNHEY and CDR2 as SVGAGI. The CDR3 region is CASGASAAMNTEAFF. The CDR3 nucleotides read TGTGCCAGCGGCGCCAGTGCGGCGATGAACACTGAAGCTTTCTTT.

The rearrangement uses TRBV3-1 (or the pseudogene TRBV3-2) and TRBJ2-6, with TRBD2 matching over 8 bases. Germline trimming cut 4 bases from V and 0 bases from J; bases unmatched to any gene: 5. The CDR3 runs to 17 residues. Germline V gives CDR1 LGHDT, CDR2 YNNKEL (reference sequence). CDR3 protein: CASSLAGTPSGANVLTF. As DNA, the CDR3 is TGTGCCAGCAGCCTAGCGGGAACCCCCTCTGGGGCCAACGTCCTGACTTTC.

The J gene is TRBJ2-7, the V gene TRBV21-1; the table's D call of TRBD1 was not tested on the DNA. TRBV21-1 is a pseudogene segment. CDR3 length: 17 residues. The CDR3 DNA follows: TGTGCCAGCAGCAAACTACAGACCGGGACAGTTACCTACGAGCAGTACTTC. Amino acid sequence: CASSKLQTGTVTYEQYF.

The chain links TRBV28 to TRBJ2-2; weak D call: TRBD1 (6 bases). The ends were cut back, 3 bases at V and 7 bases at J, with 15 bases in the middle. Germline values: CDR1 MDHEN, CDR2 SYDVKM. The CDR3 totals 15 residues. CDR3 residues: CASSLSLGGIGELFF. The CDR3 DNA sequence: TGTGCCAGCAGTTTGAGTTTAGGGGGAATCGGGGAGCTGTTTTTT.

The rearrangement uses TRBV27 and TRBJ2-2; the match to TRBD1 covers 12 bases. The CDR3 spans 16 residues. The junction had 9 bases not matched to a gene; V was cut back by 7 bases and J by 6 bases. Germline lookup yields CDR1 MNHEY and CDR2 SMNVEV (reference sequence). The CDR3 region is CASTPGGDRGPGELFF. The CDR3 DNA follows: TGTGCCAGCACCCCAGGGGGGGACAGGGGGCCCGGGGAGCTGTTTTTT.

The V call is TRBV11-2, the J call TRBJ1-2, with D uncertain. The length of the CDR3 is 15 residues. The V end lost 6 bases, the J end lost 4 bases, and 18 bases lay between the germline ends. Germline assignment: CDR1 SGHAT and CDR2 FQNNGV. CDR3 loop: CASSQVRRIGYGYTF. The CDR3 nucleotides read TGTGCCAGCAGTCAAGTCAGGAGGATTGGCTATGGCTACACCTTC.

This rearrangement joins TRBV19 to TRBJ2-7; 8 nucleotides agree with TRBD2. The V gene end was trimmed by 4 bases and the J gene end by 0 bases; junction bases not matched to a gene: 2. Germline V gene sequence: CDR1 LNHDA, CDR2 SQIVND (reference sequence). The CDR3 consists of 14 residues. The CDR3 region has the DNA TGTGCCAGTAGTAAGCGGGAGACCTCCTACGAGCAGTACTTC. It encodes CASSKRETSYEQYF.

In this sample, this clone turned up once. This chain uses TRBV28 with TRBJ1-2, with 8 nucleotides matching TRBD1. Trimming at V came to 0 bases and at J to 4 bases, leaving 4 bases not matched to a gene. This CDR3 region has 15 residues. Germline lookup yields CDR1 MDHEN and CDR2 SYDVKM. As DNA, the CDR3 is TGTGCCAGCAGTTTATGGGGGACAGGTTCCTATGGCTACACCTTC. It specifies CASSLWGTGSYGYTF.

The gene calls are TRBV2 and TRBJ2-1; 8 bases are shared with TRBD1. V shed 4 bases, J shed 8 bases, and the junction held 10 bases outside the gene matches. The germline V gene encodes CDR1 SNHLY and CDR2 FYNNEI. This CDR3 contains 15 residues. CDR3 residues: CASSADRGLPHEQFF. The CDR3 DNA is TGTGCCAGCAGTGCCGACAGGGGACTTCCACATGAGCAGTTCTTC. The complete variable domain, with remaining parts taken from reference TRBV2 and TRBJ2-1, reads EPEVTQTPSHQVTQMGQEVILRCVPISNHLYFYWYRQILGQKVEFLVSFYNNEISEKSEIFDDQFSVERPDGSNFTLKIRSTKLEDSAMYFCASSADRGLPHEQFFGPGTRLTVL.

The chain uses TRBV28 and TRBJ2-6; D might be TRBD1 (6 bases). Germline lookup yields CDR1 MDHEN and CDR2 SYDVKM. Trimming took 6 bases from V and 2 from J, leaving 11 bases between them. This CDR3 contains 15 residues. The chain's CDR3 is CASRLAGAGANVLTF. The CDR3 DNA reads as TGTGCCAGCAGACTGGCAGGGGCTGGGGCCAACGTCCTGACTTTC.

The V and J genes are TRBV25-1 and TRBJ1-6; 8 nucleotides agree with TRBD1. V was clipped by 8 bases and J by 9 bases; unmatched bases: 9. This CDR3 spans 14 amino acids. The germline gives CDR1 MGHDK, CDR2 SYGVNS. The CDR3, as DNA: TGTGCCAGCGGGGGGACAGGTTCTTTTTCACCCCTCCACTTT. Its translation: CASGGTGSFSPLHF.

This clone came up once. The rearrangement links TRBV18 to TRBJ2-2, with TRBD2 matching over 9 bases. This CDR3 comprises 17 residues. CDR1 is KGHSH, CDR2 LQKENI, per germline. J was trimmed by 4 bases and V by 0 bases; bases with no gene match: 6. The CDR3 here is CASSPPRVAGATGELFF. CDR3 coding DNA: TGTGCCAGCTCACCACCTCGGGTAGCGGGGGCCACCGGGGAGCTGTTTTTT.

The genes are TRBV28 and TRBJ1-1; 8 nucleotides align to TRBD1. CDR1 and CDR2 from the germline V gene are MDHEN and SYDVKM. Trimming took 6 bases from V and 6 from J; bases not matched to a gene: 12. CDR3 length equals 15 residues. Written as DNA, the CDR3 is TGTGCCAGCAGCGGGCCCACAGGGGGGGGATCTGAAGCTTTCTTT. Translation gives CASSGPTGGGSEAFF. Combining the CDR3 with reference TRBV28 and TRBJ1-1 gives the whole variable domain DVKVTQSSRYLVKRTGEKVFLECVQDMDHENMFWYRQDPGLGLRLIYFSYDVKMKEKGDIPEGYSVSREKKERFSLILESASTNQTSMYLCASSGPTGGGSEAFFGQGTRLTVV.

V usage is TRBV19 and J usage is TRBJ1-1; D is undetermined. The V end lost 3 bases, the J end lost 0 bases, and 8 bases lay between the germline ends. Germline assignment: CDR1 LNHDA and CDR2 SQIVND (reference sequence). This CDR3 spans 14 amino acids. CDR3 protein: CASSMSGVNTEAFF. DNA of the CDR3: TGTGCCAGTAGTATGTCGGGAGTGAACACTGAAGCTTTCTTT.

This chain links TRBV18 with TRBJ1-1; D perhaps matches TRBD1 (6 bases). CDR1 is KGHSH and CDR2 is LQKENI in the germline V gene. The CDR3 spans 14 residues. V lost 3 bases, J lost 7 bases, and 15 bases lay in between. CDR3 sequence reads: CASSPSTGSNEAFF. The CDR3 DNA follows: TGTGCCAGCTCACCTTCAACAGGGAGTAATGAAGCTTTCTTT.

The rearrangement links TRBV9 to TRBJ2-1; possibly TRBD2 for D (6 bases). CDR1 is SGDLS and CDR2 is YYNGEE in the germline V gene. The CDR3 has 16 residues. Trimming cost V 0 bases and J 0 bases, with 10 bases left between them. The CDR3 protein is CASSVGLASSYNEQFF. The CDR3 coding sequence is TGTGCCAGCAGCGTAGGGCTAGCGAGCTCCTACAATGAGCAGTTCTTC. The entire variable domain, with the rest obtained from reference TRBV9 and TRBJ2-1, is as follows: DSGVTQTPKHLITATGQRVTLRCSPRSGDLSVYWYQQSLDQGLQFLIQYYNGEERAKGNILERFSAQQFPDLHSELNLSSLELGDSALYFCASSVGLASSYNEQFFGPGTRLTVL.

The sample holds a few counts of this clone. This rearrangement joins TRBV6-6 to TRBJ1-2; 7 bases match TRBD1. CDR3 length equals 14 residues. V lost 2 bases and J lost 6; bases outside the gene matches: 6. Germline assignment: CDR1 MNHNY and CDR2 SVGAGI (reference sequence). DNA of the CDR3: TGTGCCAGCAGTTACGGAGAGGGGGCGAATGGCTACACCTTC. Residues: CASSYGEGANGYTF.

The V and J genes are TRBV6-6 and TRBJ2-3; no clear D. V lost 3 bases to trimming and J lost 4 bases, with 8 bases between them. CDR1 MNHNY and CDR2 SVGAGI come from the germline V gene (reference sequence). This CDR3 has 13 amino acids. CDR3 nucleotide sequence: TGTGCCAGCAGTTATAGAGAGCCAGATACGCAGTATTTT. Its protein is CASSYREPDTQYF.

This clone was seen a few times. The chain links TRBV24-1 to TRBJ1-5, with a tentative D call TRBD1 (5 bases). Germline V gene data show CDR1 as KGHDR and CDR2 as SFDVKD. The CDR3 contains 14 residues. V gave up 0 bases and J gave up 5 bases, with 7 bases separating them. This CDR3 is CATSDLRGDQPQHF. The CDR3 bases are TGTGCCACCAGTGATTTGCGGGGGGATCAGCCCCAGCATTTT.

The chain carries TRBV2 and TRBJ2-1; 10 bases agree with TRBD1. Germline V lookup: CDR1 SNHLY, CDR2 FYNNEI. This CDR3 comprises 14 residues. Trimming took 6 bases from V and 4 from J; bases not matched to a gene: 3. This CDR3 is CASSRDRGYNEQFF. CDR3 DNA: TGTGCCAGCAGCAGGGACAGGGGATACAATGAGCAGTTCTTC.